This T cell receptor beta chain originates from a study of blood T cell repertoires in COVID-19 (dated by TCRdb to the early 2020s). Background for the entire study: Samples covering the acute and convalescent phases of COVID-19 were provided by collaborators in the United States, Italy and Spain. The prospective study material was composed of cDNA or gDNA derived from T cells, B-cell-depleted T cells, or PBMCs. Subjects who had been exposed to COVID-19, were actively infected with it, or had recovered from it provided the deeply sampled blood TCRbeta repertoires that made up the dataset. The repertoires were released in a freely available public database meant as a resource for research on the immune response to SARS-CoV-2. The samples were drawn from two sources: the first 160 participants of the ongoing ImmuneRACE study, and 1,000 to 1,500 subjects contributed by 6 global collaborators. The sample metadata nearly always contained a de-identified subject ID, COVID-19 status, age in years and sex. Where available, HLA class I and class II types were obtained from metadata supplied by the sample provider rather than from assay-based typing.

TCRbeta CDR3 regions were amplified from genomic DNA using the immunoSEQ Assay, a bias-controlled multiplex PCR. The authors' analysis ran thus. Nucleated cell counts per sample were estimated from amplification of reference gene primers within the assay. To quantify the absolute abundance of each unique TCRbeta CDR3 rearrangement, sequence reads were collapsed and filtered. For each sample, productive Simpson clonality was calculated as the square root of Simpson's diversity index over productive rearrangements. TCRdb's version of the immuneACCESS table is confined to in-frame rearrangements and falls short of the full clone set. An unresolved V gene accounts for under half of the shortfall where checked; the remainder is of unknown origin. V and J calls and clone size are as listed in that table; D and trimming were resolved from the DNA. The sample contains over 65,000 clones, around 88% of them found a single time. The top ten hold around 12% of the sample.

CDR1 and CDR2 (SGDLS, YYNGEE) derive from the germline V gene. V lost 0 bases and J lost 2 bases; the stretch between them is 12 bases long. Reading from cysteine to phenylalanine, the CDR3 counts 15 amino acids. The DNA shown is the 45-base CDR3, in frame from base 1. Whole blood was collected in K2EDTA tubes by collaborating institutions according to the institutions' own protocols. For TCRbeta analysis, collaborators shipped samples in one of three forms: frozen whole blood, isolated PBMCs, or DNA extracted from either of those sample types. As for this clone: Its antigen is still unknown. Base qualities are not provided; no much larger clone lies one nucleotide away.

Points the paper makes about the study in general: The quantity of clinical and demographic metadata differed by source and by participant and was supplied without curation.

The source is a human donor in a cohort sampled during active COVID-19. The material sequenced was peripheral blood. Rearrangement joined TRBV9 to TRBJ2-7; the D gene identity is not certain. The nucleotide sequence is TGTGCCAGCAGCGTAGGGGCAACTTTTACCTACGAGCAGTACTTC. It specifies CASSVGATFTYEQYF.